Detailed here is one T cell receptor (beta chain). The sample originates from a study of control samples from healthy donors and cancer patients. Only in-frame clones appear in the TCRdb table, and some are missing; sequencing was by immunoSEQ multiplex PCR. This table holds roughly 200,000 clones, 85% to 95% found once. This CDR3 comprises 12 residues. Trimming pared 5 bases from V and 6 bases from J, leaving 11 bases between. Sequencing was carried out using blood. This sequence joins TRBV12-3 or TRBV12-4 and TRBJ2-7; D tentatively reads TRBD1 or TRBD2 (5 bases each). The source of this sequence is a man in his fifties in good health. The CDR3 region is CASSAWDPEQYF. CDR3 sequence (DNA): TGTGCCAGCAGTGCTTGGGACCCCGAGCAGTACTTC.